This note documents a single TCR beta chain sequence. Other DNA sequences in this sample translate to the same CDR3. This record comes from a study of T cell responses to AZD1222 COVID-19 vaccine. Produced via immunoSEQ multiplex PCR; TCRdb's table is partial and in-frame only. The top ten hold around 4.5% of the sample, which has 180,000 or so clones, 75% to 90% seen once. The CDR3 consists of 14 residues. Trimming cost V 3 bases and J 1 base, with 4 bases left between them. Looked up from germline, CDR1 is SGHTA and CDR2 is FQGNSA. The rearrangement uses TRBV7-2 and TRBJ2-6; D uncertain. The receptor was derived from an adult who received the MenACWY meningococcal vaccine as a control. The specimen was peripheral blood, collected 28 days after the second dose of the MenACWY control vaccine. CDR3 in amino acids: CASSFGSGANVLTF. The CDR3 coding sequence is TGTGCCAGCAGCTTCGGGTCTGGGGCCAACGTCCTGACTTTC.